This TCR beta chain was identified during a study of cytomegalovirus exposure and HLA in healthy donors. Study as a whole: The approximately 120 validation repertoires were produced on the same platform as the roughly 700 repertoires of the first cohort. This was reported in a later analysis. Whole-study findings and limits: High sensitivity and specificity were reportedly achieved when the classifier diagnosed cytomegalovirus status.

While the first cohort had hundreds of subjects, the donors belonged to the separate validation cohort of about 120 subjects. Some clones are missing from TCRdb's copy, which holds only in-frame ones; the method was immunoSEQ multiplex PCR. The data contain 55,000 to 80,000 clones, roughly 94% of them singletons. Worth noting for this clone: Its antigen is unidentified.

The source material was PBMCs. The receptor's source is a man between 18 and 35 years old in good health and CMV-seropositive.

Written as DNA, the CDR3 is TGCGCCAGCAGCCGGATCCTGGACAGGAGGGGGCCGGGGACTGAAGCTTTCTTT. This encodes CASSRILDRRGPGTEAFF. J is TRBJ1-1 and V is TRBV4-1, with 7 bases that match TRBD1. The CDR3 is 18 amino acids. With V trimmed by 4 bases and J by 5 bases, 19 bases remained unmatched. Germline values: CDR1 MGHRA, CDR2 YSYEKL.